This note documents a single T cell receptor beta chain sequence. The antigen remains undetermined. This sample is drawn from a study of post-analysis software for immune sequencing data. Study-wide findings and caveats: People with multiple sclerosis had a significantly lower normalized Chao1 diversity than controls did. Compared with controls, patients had more of five or six TRBV segments, including TRBV5-6, TRBV5-1 and TRBV20-1.

The library was made from cDNA and included unique molecular identifiers. Each CDR3 protein is one row after TCRdb ran MiXCR on the PCR reads. The table has 500,000 to 600,000 distinct CDR3 sequences, roughly 47% seen once. Germline V gene data show CDR1 as SGHRS and CDR2 as YFSETQ. The CDR3 sequence is 18 residues long. V was shortened by 0 bases and J by 0 bases, with 19 bases between the two germline ends. The chain is built from TRBV5-1 and TRBJ2-7; possible D gene TRBD2, 6 bases. The sample comprised blood. The sequence derives from a girl between 10 and 17 years old with multiple sclerosis. The CDR3 DNA sequence: TGCGCCAGCAGCTTGGGGAGCGGGCGGCGTAAACACTCCTACGAGCAGTACTTC. This encodes CASSLGSGRRKHSYEQYF.